The next 10 T cell receptor beta chains were all read from a single sample in a study of OX40 agonist ivuxolimab in advanced cancers. Some clones are missing from TCRdb's copy, which holds only in-frame ones; the method was immunoSEQ multiplex PCR. The sample records around 50,000 clones, about 81% being singletons. The sequenced sample was CD4+ or CD8+ T cells sorted from blood, obtained in a trial of the OX40 agonist ivuxolimab. These TCRs come from an adult with an advanced solid tumor such as melanoma, head and neck, liver or kidney cancer.

The gene calls are TRBV2 and TRBJ1-4; no clear D gene. This CDR3 comprises 12 residues. CDR1 is SNHLY, CDR2 FYNNEI, per germline. The V and J ends lost 0 bases and 11 bases respectively, with 7 bases between them. The CDR3 protein is CASSEALQKLFF. CDR3 in DNA: TGTGCCAGCAGTGAAGCGCTTCAGAAACTGTTTTTT. The variable domain in full, completed from reference TRBV2 and TRBJ1-4, reads EPEVTQTPSHQVTQMGQEVILRCVPISNHLYFYWYRQILGQKVEFLVSFYNNEISEKSEIFDDQFSVERPDGSNFTLKIRSTKLEDSAMYFCASSEALQKLFFGSGTQLSVL.

The chain is built from TRBV29-1 and TRBJ2-1; TRBD1 aligns across 7 bases. V lost 7 bases to trimming and J lost 3 bases; unmatched junction nucleotides: 3. This CDR3 is built from 12 residues. CDR1 and CDR2 (germline): SQVTM, ANQGSEA. The CDR3 DNA is TGCAGCGCCAGGGACAGCTACAATGAGCAGTTCTTC. Its translation: CSARDSYNEQFF.

This sequence joins TRBV29-1 and TRBJ1-2; no clear D gene. Germline V gives CDR1 SQVTM, CDR2 ANQGSEA. The germline V and J ends were trimmed by 3 bases and 4 bases, with 9 bases remaining between them. The CDR3 is 12 amino acids. DNA for the CDR3: TGCAGCGTTGAGCTGAGCTTCTATGGCTACACCTTC. Protein product: CSVELSFYGYTF.

V and J are TRBV10-1 and TRBJ2-2; D is unresolved. The CDR3 has 14 residues. V lost 3 bases and J lost 0, with 5 bases in between. The V gene's germline CDR1 is WNHNN and CDR2 SYGVQD (reference sequence). CDR3 bases: TGCGCCAGCAGTGAAGGCTCGAACACCGGGGAGCTGTTTTTT. Its translation: CASSEGSNTGELFF.

This clone has a single count. The rearrangement joins TRBV5-1 to TRBJ2-1, with 8 bases fitting TRBD1. The CDR3 is 15 amino acids. V was clipped by 0 bases and J by 5 bases; unmatched bases: 4. Germline loops: CDR1 SGHRS, CDR2 YFSETQ. The CDR3 DNA is TGCGCCAGCAGCTTGGCAGGGGGCCAGAACAATGAGCAGTTCTTC. This sequence encodes CASSLAGGQNNEQFF. The entire variable domain, with the rest obtained from reference TRBV5-1 and TRBJ2-1, is as follows: KAGVTQTPRYLIKTRGQQVTLSCSPISGHRSVSWYQQTPGQGLQFLFEYFSETQRNKGNFPGRFSGRQFSNSRSEMNVSTLELGDSALYLCASSLAGGQNNEQFFGPGTRLTVL.

This rearrangement joins TRBV9 to TRBJ2-2, with D possibly TRBD2 on 6 matching bases. V was shortened by 2 bases and J by 6 bases, with 11 bases between the two germline ends. The CDR3 has 14 residues. CDR1 and CDR2 from the germline V gene are SGDLS and YYNGEE. The CDR3 here is CASSVGPGAGELFF. DNA for the CDR3: TGTGCCAGCAGCGTTGGCCCGGGGGCCGGGGAGCTGTTTTTT.

This chain uses TRBV5-1 with TRBJ2-5; D may be TRBD1 (7 bases). Between the trimmed V and J ends, which lost 0 bases and 5 bases, there was a span of 14 bases. The CDR3 loop spans 15 amino acids. In germline, CDR1 is SGHRS, CDR2 YFSETQ. The CDR3 DNA reads as TGCGCCAGCAGCTTGGATATACAGGGGAGGGAGACCCAGTACTTC. Translated, it gives CASSLDIQGRETQYF.

The J gene is TRBJ2-3, the V gene TRBV27; 8 nucleotides line up with TRBD1. In germline, CDR1 is MNHEY, CDR2 SMNVEV (reference sequence). Trimming at V came to 7 bases and at J to 3 bases, leaving 3 bases not matched to a gene. The CDR3 is made up of 13 amino acids. The CDR3 region has the DNA TGTGCCAGCATGGACAGGGTGACAGATACGCAGTATTTT. Translated: CASMDRVTDTQYF.

The J gene is TRBJ2-3, the V gene TRBV4-2, with D maybe TRBD2 (5 bases). The germline V gene has CDR1 LGHNA and CDR2 YNFKEQ. V dropped 5 bases and J dropped 4 bases, with 7 bases sitting between them. CDR3 length: 12 amino acids. The CDR3: CASSDSADTQYF. In nucleotides, the CDR3 is TGTGCCAGCAGCGATAGCGCAGATACGCAGTATTTT.

The chain has TRBV5-1 and TRBJ2-5, with a tentative D call TRBD2 (6 bases). Germline CDR1 SGHRS, CDR2 YFSETQ. The CDR3 contains 14 residues. The ends were cut back, 1 base at V and 2 bases at J, with 9 bases in the middle. Written as DNA, the CDR3 is TGCGCCAGCAGCTTGATCGGGGGACAAGAGACCCAGTACTTC. This translates into CASSLIGGQETQYF.